These 32 T cell receptor beta chains were sequenced from one sample in a study of CD8 T cells in Susac syndrome. RNA, at 0.5 to 1 ug, was reverse transcribed with random hexamers. TCRdb re-called the immunoSEQ multiplex PCR reads with MiXCR, one entry per CDR3 protein. The repertoire holds under 200,000 distinct CDR3 sequences, with 90% to 95% as singletons. The sample consisted of CD4+ T cells from PBMCs. Receptors originate from a human donor in good health.

This clonotype appeared once. This rearrangement joins TRBV7-3 to TRBJ2-2; D may be TRBD1 (6 bases). Germline V gene sequence: CDR1 SGHTA, CDR2 FQGTGA. Trimming left V 4 bases short and J 0 bases short, with 12 bases between. This CDR3 has 16 amino acids. CDR3 coding DNA: TGTGCCAGCAGCTCACACAGGGCTGCGAACACCGGGGAGCTGTTTTTT. Amino acid sequence: CASSSHRAANTGELFF.

The chain combines TRBV5-1 with TRBJ2-5; the D is unclear. V lost 0 bases and J 1 base, leaving 4 bases between the germline ends. The CDR3 totals 13 residues. Germline assignment: CDR1 SGHRS and CDR2 YFSETQ. The CDR3 sequence is CASSLALQETQYF. As DNA, the CDR3 is TGCGCCAGCAGCTTGGCCCTCCAAGAGACCCAGTACTTC. Supplemented by reference TRBV5-1 and TRBJ2-5, the full variable domain reads KAGVTQTPRYLIKTRGQQVTLSCSPISGHRSVSWYQQTPGQGLQFLFEYFSETQRNKGNFPGRFSGRQFSNSRSEMNVSTLELGDSALYLCASSLALQETQYFGPGTRLLVL.

This clonotype was observed once. The chain's CDR3 is CASSQDRQGDEQFF. CDR3 nucleotides: TGCGCCAGCAGCCAAGACAGACAGGGCGATGAGCAGTTCTTC. This rearrangement joins TRBV4-3 to TRBJ2-1; 7 bases are shared with TRBD1. The CDR3 covers 14 residues. V was clipped by 0 bases and J by 8 bases; unmatched bases: 4. Germline V gene lookup returns CDR1 LGHNA and CDR2 YSLEER.

This sequence joins TRBV29-1 and TRBJ1-2; D is undetermined. V lost 0 bases and J 9 bases, leaving 11 bases between the germline ends. Germline V lookup: CDR1 SQVTM, CDR2 ANQGSEA. The CDR3 spans 12 residues. The DNA for the CDR3 is TGCAGCGTTGAAGACCGCGCACGCAGCTACACCTTC. Protein sequence: CSVEDRARSYTF.

In this sample, this clonotype turned up once. This rearrangement joins TRBV18 to TRBJ2-5; 13 positions agree with TRBD2. V trimming: 1 base; J trimming: 5 bases; junction bases outside the gene matches: 10. The CDR3 is made up of 18 amino acids. Germline lookup yields CDR1 KGHSH and CDR2 LQKENI. The CDR3 loop reads CASSPLPTSGGLGETQYF. CDR3 sequence (DNA): TGTGCCAGCTCACCACTACCGACTAGCGGGGGGCTTGGGGAGACCCAGTACTTC. The whole variable domain, filled in from reference TRBV18 and TRBJ2-5, reads NAGVMQNPRHLVRRRGQEARLRCSPMKGHSHVYWYRQLPEEGLKFMVYLQKENIIDESGMPKERFSAEFPKEGPSILRIQQVVRGDSAAYFCASSPLPTSGGLGETQYFGPGTRLLVL.

In this sample, this clonotype turned up once. This chain joins TRBV19 and TRBJ2-4; TRBD2 matches 7 bases. The ends lost 2 bases at V and 2 bases at J; junction bases unmatched: 12. Looked up from germline, CDR1 is LNHDA and CDR2 is SQIVND (reference sequence). The CDR3 contains 18 residues. The CDR3 here is CASSITLWASGTKNIQYF. The CDR3 coding sequence is TGTGCCAGTAGTATAACCCTTTGGGCTAGCGGAACCAAAAACATTCAGTACTTC.

This chain links TRBV20-1 with TRBJ1-5; D remains unclear. Germline lookup yields CDR1 DFQATT and CDR2 SNEGSKA (reference sequence). Trimming left V 1 base short and J 0 bases short, with 13 bases between. CDR3 length equals 16 residues. DNA of the CDR3: TGCAGTGCTAGAGTTAAGGAGGGAAATAGCAATCAGCCCCAGCATTTT. Protein product: CSARVKEGNSNQPQHF.

CDR3 region: CASSYGTRSYEQYF. CDR3 bases: TGTGCCAGCAGTTACGGGACACGGTCCTACGAGCAGTACTTC. The chain is built from TRBV6-2 or TRBV6-3 and TRBJ2-7, with D possibly TRBD1 on 6 matching bases. V lost 2 bases, J lost 1 base, and 9 bases lay in between. Germline CDR1 reads MNHEY; CDR2 reads SVGEGT. The CDR3 is made up of 14 amino acids.

This sequence joins TRBV20-1 and TRBJ1-2; D perhaps matches TRBD1 (6 bases). V was trimmed by 0 bases and J by 4 bases, leaving 15 bases between them. Germline V gene data show CDR1 as DFQATT and CDR2 as SNEGSKA (reference sequence). The CDR3 is 15 amino acids. The CDR3: CSARDNGQFSYGYTF. CDR3 DNA: TGCAGTGCTAGAGATAACGGACAGTTCTCCTATGGCTACACCTTC.

The gene calls are TRBV6-5 and TRBJ2-3; tentative D call: TRBD1 (6 bases). Germline loops: CDR1 MNHEY, CDR2 SVGAGI. The CDR3 has 13 amino acids. The V end was cut by 6 bases, the J end by 8 bases, with 15 bases between. The CDR3 sequence is CASSPRGFVTQYF. The CDR3 bases are TGTGCCAGCAGCCCCAGGGGATTTGTTACGCAGTATTTT.

The V call is TRBV5-1, the J call TRBJ2-5; the match to TRBD2 covers 7 bases. The germline gives CDR1 SGHRS, CDR2 YFSETQ. Trimming cost V 1 base and J 4 bases; bases outside gene matches: 10. The CDR3 length is 16 residues. CDR3 residues: CASSLQGGGSRETQYF. CDR3 nucleotide sequence: TGCGCCAGCAGCTTGCAGGGCGGGGGATCGAGAGAGACCCAGTACTTC.

The genes are TRBV6-5 and TRBJ1-1; D remains unclear. Germline V gene sequence: CDR1 MNHEY, CDR2 SVGAGI. Trimming shortened V by 0 bases and J by 11 bases, and 16 bases separated the two germline ends. The CDR3 contains 14 residues. CDR3 DNA: TGTGCCAGCAGTTACTCTTGGCAGATTAGTGGGGCTTTCTTT. Encoded protein: CASSYSWQISGAFF.

The chain has TRBV5-1 and TRBJ2-7; 13 bases are a match to TRBD2. The germline V gene has CDR1 SGHRS and CDR2 YFSETQ. J gave up 4 bases and V 0 bases, and 7 bases lay outside the gene matches. The CDR3 contains 17 residues. Here the CDR3 reads CASSLGLAGGGVYEQYF. CDR3 DNA: TGCGCCAGCAGCTTGGGACTAGCGGGAGGAGGAGTATACGAGCAGTACTTC.

This chain uses TRBV9 with TRBJ1-6; 8 bases fit TRBD1. Germline V gene lookup returns CDR1 SGDLS and CDR2 YYNGEE. V gave up 0 bases and J gave up 7 bases; unmatched junction bases: 6. The CDR3 runs 16 residues. Here the CDR3 reads CASSVAGQGANSPLHF. As DNA, the CDR3 is TGTGCCAGCAGCGTAGCTGGGCAGGGGGCCAATTCACCCCTCCACTTT.

The chain couples TRBV6-5 to TRBJ2-1, with D perhaps matching TRBD2 (5 bases). This CDR3 is built from 13 residues. V was trimmed by 2 bases and J by 10 bases, leaving 12 bases between them. Germline CDR1 reads MNHEY; CDR2 reads SVGAGI. The CDR3 loop reads CASSYPDSPEQFF. In DNA form, the CDR3 reads TGTGCCAGCAGTTACCCGGACTCCCCCGAGCAGTTCTTC.

The rearrangement links TRBV20-1 to TRBJ2-1; D remains unclear. Germline loops: CDR1 DFQATT, CDR2 SNEGSKA (reference sequence). The V end lost 1 base, the J end lost 8 bases, and 9 bases lay between the germline ends. This CDR3 region has 12 residues. DNA for the CDR3: TGCAGTGCTAGAGTCGAAAGCGATGAGCAGTTCTTC. Its protein product is CSARVESDEQFF.

J is TRBJ2-5 and V is TRBV29-1; possibly TRBD1 for D (7 bases). The CDR3 spans 15 residues. CDR1 and CDR2 (germline): SQVTM, ANQGSEA. The V and J ends lost 5 bases and 3 bases respectively, with 19 bases between them. The CDR3 DNA reads as TGCAGCGTTATAGGGAGGAGGGGGCGCAAAGAGACCCAGTACTTC. Amino acid sequence: CSVIGRRGRKETQYF.

The gene calls are TRBV20-1 and TRBJ2-3, with D tentatively TRBD1 (6 bases). The length of the CDR3 is 16 residues. V lost 0 bases and J 2 bases, leaving 15 bases between the germline ends. Germline CDR1 is DFQATT and CDR2 is SNEGSKA (reference sequence). CDR3 residues: CSARDGGRAYTDTQYF. The CDR3, as DNA: TGCAGTGCTAGAGATGGGGGCAGGGCATACACAGATACGCAGTATTTT.

This sequence joins TRBV20-1 and TRBJ2-6; D gene uncertain. The CDR3 extends over 15 amino acids. CDR1 DFQATT and CDR2 SNEGSKA come from the germline V gene (reference sequence). Trimming took 1 base from V and 0 from J, leaving 7 bases between them. CDR3 DNA sequence: TGCAGTGCTAGAGCGGGTTACTCTGGGGCCAACGTCCTGACTTTC. Translated, it gives CSARAGYSGANVLTF.

The gene calls are TRBV29-1 and TRBJ1-4; 8 bases are a match to TRBD1. CDR1 is SQVTM and CDR2 is ANQGSEA in the germline V gene. The CDR3 spans 13 residues. J lost 4 bases, V lost 7 bases, and 5 bases had no gene match. For the CDR3, the DNA is TGCAGCGCTCGGACAGGGATTAATGAAAAACTGTTTTTT. It encodes CSARTGINEKLFF. Complete variable domain (other parts from reference TRBV29-1 and TRBJ1-4): SAVISQKPSRDICQRGTSLTIQCQVDSQVTMMFWYRQQPGQSLTLIATANQGSEATYESGFVIDKFPISRPNLTFSTLTVSNMSPEDSSIYLCSARTGINEKLFFGSGTQLSVL.

DNA for the CDR3: TGTGCCAGCTCACCGGGACTAGCGGTTTCCTACAATGAGCAGTTCTTC. Translation: CASSPGLAVSYNEQFF. V is TRBV18 and J is TRBJ2-1, with 11 bases fitting TRBD2. CDR1 and CDR2 from the germline V gene are KGHSH and LQKENI. This CDR3 comprises 16 residues. V was pared by 3 bases and J by 1 base, with 2 bases of the junction left unmatched.

The J gene is TRBJ2-7, the V gene TRBV6-2 or TRBV6-3, with D perhaps matching TRBD1 (5 bases). Trimming stripped 6 bases from V and 4 bases from J, with 13 bases between. The germline V gene has CDR1 MNHEY and CDR2 SVGEGT. This CDR3 contains 13 residues. Here the CDR3 reads CASRQGLGYEQYF. The DNA for the CDR3 is TGTGCCAGCAGGCAGGGCCTTGGGTACGAGCAGTACTTC.

The chain joins TRBV24-1 to TRBJ2-1, with 8 bases fitting TRBD2. CDR3 size: 16 residues. CDR1 KGHDR and CDR2 SFDVKD come from the germline V gene. J gave up 8 bases and V 2 bases, and 10 bases lay outside the gene matches. The CDR3 DNA sequence: TGTGCCACCAGTGATTACTCAGCGGGAGACTTGGATGAGCAGTTCTTC. Translation gives CATSDYSAGDLDEQFF.

The chain has TRBV19 and TRBJ2-1; D not resolved. The CDR3 sequence is 14 residues long. With 1 base removed from V and 5 bases from J, the gap between germline ends came to 9 bases. Germline loops: CDR1 LNHDA, CDR2 SQIVND (reference sequence). CDR3 bases: TGTGCCAGTAGTATAGCGGTCCGGGACAATGAGCAGTTCTTC. Its protein product is CASSIAVRDNEQFF.

This clonotype was observed once. V is TRBV7-2 and J is TRBJ2-7; TRBD1 might be the D (5 bases). The CDR3 is 14 amino acids. The V end was cut by 1 base, the J end by 6 bases, with 13 bases between. Germline V CDR1 and CDR2: SGHTA, FQGNSA. The CDR3 DNA reads TGTGCCAGCAGCTTAGGGTCAGGGATAGGCGAGCAGTACTTC. Amino acid sequence: CASSLGSGIGEQYF. Full variable domain (outside the CDR3, taken from reference TRBV7-2 and TRBJ2-7): GAGVSQSPSNKVTEKGKDVELRCDPISGHTALYWYRQSLGQGLEFLIYFQGNSAPDKSGLPSDRFSAERTGGSVSTLTIQRTQQEDSAVYLCASSLGSGIGEQYFGPGTRLTVT.

The chain combines TRBV29-1 with TRBJ2-7, with unresolved D. Germline V gene lookup returns CDR1 SQVTM and CDR2 ANQGSEA. This CDR3 has 11 amino acids. Trimming pared 7 bases from V and 3 bases from J, leaving 10 bases between. The CDR3, as DNA: TGCAGCGCCTCGAATGACTACGAGCAGTACTTC. Its translation: CSASNDYEQYF.

The chain combines TRBV28 with TRBJ2-7, with 8 positions matching TRBD2. Germline V gives CDR1 MDHEN, CDR2 SYDVKM. The CDR3 length is 14 residues. The V and J ends lost 6 bases and 6 bases, in that order; junction bases with no gene match: 10. For the CDR3, the DNA is TGTGCCAGCAGCCCGAGCGGGAGAAAGGGCGAGCAGTACTTC. The encoded protein is CASSPSGRKGEQYF.

This sequence joins TRBV21-1 and TRBJ1-6; the tabulated D call, TRBD1, remains unverified against the DNA. TRBV21-1 represents a pseudogene. This CDR3 contains 16 residues. CDR3 protein: CASSREQGSYNSPLHF. CDR3 in DNA: TGTGCCAGCAGCAGAGAACAGGGGAGCTATAATTCACCCCTCCACTTT.

J is TRBJ2-5 and V is TRBV29-1; D not certain. Trimming removed 7 bases from V and 2 bases from J, with 5 bases in between. This CDR3 has 10 amino acids. The germline gives CDR1 SQVTM, CDR2 ANQGSEA. This CDR3 reads CSAQQETQYF. DNA for the CDR3: TGCAGCGCGCAGCAAGAGACCCAGTACTTC.

This chain connects TRBV10-1 to TRBJ1-1; D is ambiguous. Between the trimmed V and J ends, which lost 8 bases and 3 bases, there was a span of 13 bases. CDR1 WNHNN and CDR2 SYGVQD come from the germline V gene (reference sequence). This CDR3 is 13 amino acids long. The CDR3 loop reads CASRIGRDTEAFF. For the CDR3, the DNA is TGCGCCAGCCGAATTGGGAGGGACACTGAAGCTTTCTTT.

V gene TRBV18 combines with J gene TRBJ1-2, with 8 bases identical to TRBD1. The trim removed 3 bases at V and 1 base at J, leaving 10 bases unmatched. The CDR3 covers 17 residues. CDR1 is KGHSH and CDR2 is LQKENI in the germline V gene. The CDR3 bases are TGTGCCAGCTCACCCCGACCCTTGGACAGGGTTAACTATGGCTACACCTTC. Translation: CASSPRPLDRVNYGYTF.

This clonotype was found once. Here the CDR3 reads CASSLVPGTDTQYF. CDR3 in DNA: TGTGCCAGCAGCTTAGTCCCGGGCACAGATACGCAGTATTTT. The chain recombines TRBV11-2 with TRBJ2-3; D unresolved. Germline CDR1 and CDR2: SGHAT and FQNNGV. Trimming took 1 base from V and 1 from J, leaving 6 bases between them. The CDR3 totals 14 residues.